The T cell receptor (beta chain) under discussion was sequenced for a study of blood T cell repertoires in COVID-19. Study background: The origin of the acute and convalescent COVID-19 samples was the United States, Italy and Spain. Nucleic acid was either cDNA or gDNA, and it came from T cells, B-cell-depleted T cells, or PBMCs.

This clone has just a few counts. Per the original methods: Reference gene primer amplification yielded estimated nucleated cell counts. Using immunoSEQ multiplex PCR, the repertoire was profiled, and TCRdb retains in-frame clones only, with some absent. That table supplies the V and J calls and clone size; D and trimming were determined from the DNA. The top ten hold more than 5% of the sample, which has about 140,000 clones, about 87% seen once. Germline CDR1 SGHTS, CDR2 YDEGEE. CDR3 length: 16 amino acids. V was shortened by 0 bases and J by 4 bases, with 16 bases between the two germline ends. The sequence was collected from a human donor in a cohort sampled during active COVID-19. Source material: peripheral blood. The chain joins TRBV5-8 to TRBJ1-2, with a weak D call TRBD1 (5 bases). In DNA form, the CDR3 reads TGTGCCAGCAGCTTGGGCTGGGGGGATGGGCGCTATGGCTACACCTTC. As protein: CASSLGWGDGRYGYTF.